Included here is one T cell receptor beta chain sequence, with context. The sample comes from a study of cytomegalovirus exposure and HLA in healthy donors. The PCR contained 60 Vbeta and 13 Jbeta primers. Produced via immunoSEQ multiplex PCR; TCRdb's table is partial and in-frame only. Altogether approximately 120,000 clones are present, approximately 82% being singletons, with the ten largest covering around 19%. Sequencing was carried out using PBMCs. The origin of this receptor is a young man in good health and CMV-seropositive.

CDR3 protein: CASGQSTAYNSPLHF. The DNA of the CDR3 is TGTGCCAGCGGACAATCCACAGCTTATAATTCACCCCTCCACTTT. The chain combines TRBV28 with TRBJ1-6, with a weak D call TRBD1 (5 bases). The CDR3 consists of 15 residues. The germline V gene encodes CDR1 MDHEN and CDR2 SYDVKM. Trimming shortened V by 8 bases and J by 4 bases, and 15 bases separated the two germline ends.